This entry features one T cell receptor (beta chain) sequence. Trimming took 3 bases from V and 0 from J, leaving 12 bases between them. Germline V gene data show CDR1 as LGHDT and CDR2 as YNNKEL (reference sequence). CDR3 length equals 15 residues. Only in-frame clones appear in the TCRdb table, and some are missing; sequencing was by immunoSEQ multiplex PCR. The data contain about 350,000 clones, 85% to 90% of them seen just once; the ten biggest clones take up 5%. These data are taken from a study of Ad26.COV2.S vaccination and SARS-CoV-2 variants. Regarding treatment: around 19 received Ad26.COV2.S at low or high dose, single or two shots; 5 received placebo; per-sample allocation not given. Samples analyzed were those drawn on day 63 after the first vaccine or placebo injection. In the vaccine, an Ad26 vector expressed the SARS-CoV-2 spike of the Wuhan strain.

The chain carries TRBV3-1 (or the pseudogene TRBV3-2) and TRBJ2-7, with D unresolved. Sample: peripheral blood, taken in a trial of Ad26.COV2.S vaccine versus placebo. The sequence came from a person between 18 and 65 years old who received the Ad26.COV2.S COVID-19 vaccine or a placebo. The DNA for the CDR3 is TGTGCCAGCAGCCATAGGGTGGGTGTCTCCTACGAGCAGTACTTC. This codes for CASSHRVGVSYEQYF.